There are many counts of the clone carrying this T cell receptor beta chain. Its antigen is not known. As handled by the study authors: Between-group CDR3 differences, defined by clinicopathological status, yielded a distant-metastasis classifier for papillary thyroid cancer. TCRdb re-called the PCR reads with MiXCR. TCRdb's processing, not the study's, gives the V and J calls here. Among 50,000 to 70,000 clones, 4% to 4.5% were seen once, and the ten largest hold more than 20%. Trimming removed 1 base from V and 5 bases from J, with 18 bases in between. CDR1 SGHNT and CDR2 YYREEE come from the germline V gene (reference sequence). This CDR3 region has 16 residues. Among the patients, none had received any treatment before thyroid surgery. This record comes from a study of metastatic and nonmetastatic thyroid tumors. Study summary: Malignant thyroid and benign thyroid patients provided blood and tumor or nodule tissue whose repertoires were compared. Whole-study results and caveats: TCR beta diversity was reportedly significantly higher in malignant thyroid tumors than benign nodules, in blood and tumor.

This sequence was found in a female donor with papillary thyroid cancer or a benign thyroid nodule (not recorded which). Some clones in this sample may be carry-over from other donors' samples. Sequencing was carried out using blood. V gene TRBV5-4 combines with J gene TRBJ2-5; D is unclear. CDR3 sequence (DNA): TGTGCCAGCAGCTTGAACCCGGGCAGCTCGCGGGAGACCCAGTACTTC. Protein: CASSLNPGSSRETQYF.